The clone carrying this T cell receptor beta chain appeared a few times. Its antigen is undetermined. 5'RACE with constant-segment primers built TCRalpha and TCRbeta cDNA libraries with UMIs. TCRdb re-derived calls from the 5' RACE reads in MiXCR, one entry per CDR3 protein. The sample has approximately 500,000 distinct CDR3 sequences, around 25% seen once. This record comes from a study of T-cell memory formation after mild COVID-19. Study at large: TCR clusters were mostly confined to one donor each. General observations from the study: Clones contracting day 15 to 85 were balanced CD4/CD8; later expanders leaned CD4+. Pre-infection memory contained some responding clones, which suggested that cross-reactive memory had joined.

The CDR3 loop spans 15 amino acids. J gave up 6 bases and V 3 bases, and 7 bases lay outside the gene matches. CDR1 and CDR2 (germline): LNHDA, SQIVND (reference sequence). Sample: PBMCs or a T cell subset sorted from them (not recorded which). The rearrangement uses TRBV19 and TRBJ1-2; 10 bases map to TRBD1. The receptor was isolated from an adult woman who had mild COVID-19 (a few samples of this study predate the infection). Cell type and time point are not known. The CDR3 spells CASSIQTGGFDGYTF. CDR3 nucleotides: TGTGCCAGTAGTATTCAGACAGGGGGCTTCGATGGCTACACCTTC. The whole variable domain, filled in from reference TRBV19 and TRBJ1-2, reads DGGITQSPKYLFRKEGQNVTLSCEQNLNHDAMYWYRQDPGQGLRLIYYSQIVNDFQKGDIAEGYSVSREKKESFPLTVTSAQKNPTAFYLCASSIQTGGFDGYTFGSGTRLTVV.